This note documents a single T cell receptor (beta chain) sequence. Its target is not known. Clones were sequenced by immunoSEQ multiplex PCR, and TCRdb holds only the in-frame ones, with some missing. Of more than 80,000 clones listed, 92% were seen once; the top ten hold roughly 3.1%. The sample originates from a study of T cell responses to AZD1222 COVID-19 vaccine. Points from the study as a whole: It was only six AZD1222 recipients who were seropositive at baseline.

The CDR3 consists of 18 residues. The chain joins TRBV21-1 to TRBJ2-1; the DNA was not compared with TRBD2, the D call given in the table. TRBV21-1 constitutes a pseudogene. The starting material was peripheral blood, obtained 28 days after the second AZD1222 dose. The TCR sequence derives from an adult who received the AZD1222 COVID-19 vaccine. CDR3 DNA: TGTGCCAGCAGCAAAGTAATTAGGGTTGAGGGATCCTACAATGAGCAGTTCTTC. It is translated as CASSKVIRVEGSYNEQFF.